This T cell receptor beta chain was sequenced during a study of shared clonotypes between healthy human individuals. Clones were sequenced by immunoSEQ multiplex PCR, and TCRdb holds only the in-frame ones, with some missing. The sample has 650,000 to 800,000 clones; 90% to 95% are singletons. The CDR3 spans 15 residues. In germline, CDR1 is MNHNY, CDR2 SVGAGI (reference sequence). V was trimmed by 5 bases and J by 8 bases, leaving 18 bases between them. Only CD45RO-negative cells positively selected for CCR7 counted as naive CD8 cells, so terminally differentiated effector memory CD45RA+ cells were excluded.

The sequencing input was naive CD8+ T cells sorted from blood. V is TRBV6-6 and J is TRBJ2-2; TRBD1 or TRBD2 may be the D gene (5 bases each). The sequence was collected from a man aged 25 to 40 in good health. The CDR3, as DNA: TGTGCCAGCAGTCACCGGGACCCCACTCAGGGGGAGCTGTTTTTT. It yields the protein CASSHRDPTQGELFF.